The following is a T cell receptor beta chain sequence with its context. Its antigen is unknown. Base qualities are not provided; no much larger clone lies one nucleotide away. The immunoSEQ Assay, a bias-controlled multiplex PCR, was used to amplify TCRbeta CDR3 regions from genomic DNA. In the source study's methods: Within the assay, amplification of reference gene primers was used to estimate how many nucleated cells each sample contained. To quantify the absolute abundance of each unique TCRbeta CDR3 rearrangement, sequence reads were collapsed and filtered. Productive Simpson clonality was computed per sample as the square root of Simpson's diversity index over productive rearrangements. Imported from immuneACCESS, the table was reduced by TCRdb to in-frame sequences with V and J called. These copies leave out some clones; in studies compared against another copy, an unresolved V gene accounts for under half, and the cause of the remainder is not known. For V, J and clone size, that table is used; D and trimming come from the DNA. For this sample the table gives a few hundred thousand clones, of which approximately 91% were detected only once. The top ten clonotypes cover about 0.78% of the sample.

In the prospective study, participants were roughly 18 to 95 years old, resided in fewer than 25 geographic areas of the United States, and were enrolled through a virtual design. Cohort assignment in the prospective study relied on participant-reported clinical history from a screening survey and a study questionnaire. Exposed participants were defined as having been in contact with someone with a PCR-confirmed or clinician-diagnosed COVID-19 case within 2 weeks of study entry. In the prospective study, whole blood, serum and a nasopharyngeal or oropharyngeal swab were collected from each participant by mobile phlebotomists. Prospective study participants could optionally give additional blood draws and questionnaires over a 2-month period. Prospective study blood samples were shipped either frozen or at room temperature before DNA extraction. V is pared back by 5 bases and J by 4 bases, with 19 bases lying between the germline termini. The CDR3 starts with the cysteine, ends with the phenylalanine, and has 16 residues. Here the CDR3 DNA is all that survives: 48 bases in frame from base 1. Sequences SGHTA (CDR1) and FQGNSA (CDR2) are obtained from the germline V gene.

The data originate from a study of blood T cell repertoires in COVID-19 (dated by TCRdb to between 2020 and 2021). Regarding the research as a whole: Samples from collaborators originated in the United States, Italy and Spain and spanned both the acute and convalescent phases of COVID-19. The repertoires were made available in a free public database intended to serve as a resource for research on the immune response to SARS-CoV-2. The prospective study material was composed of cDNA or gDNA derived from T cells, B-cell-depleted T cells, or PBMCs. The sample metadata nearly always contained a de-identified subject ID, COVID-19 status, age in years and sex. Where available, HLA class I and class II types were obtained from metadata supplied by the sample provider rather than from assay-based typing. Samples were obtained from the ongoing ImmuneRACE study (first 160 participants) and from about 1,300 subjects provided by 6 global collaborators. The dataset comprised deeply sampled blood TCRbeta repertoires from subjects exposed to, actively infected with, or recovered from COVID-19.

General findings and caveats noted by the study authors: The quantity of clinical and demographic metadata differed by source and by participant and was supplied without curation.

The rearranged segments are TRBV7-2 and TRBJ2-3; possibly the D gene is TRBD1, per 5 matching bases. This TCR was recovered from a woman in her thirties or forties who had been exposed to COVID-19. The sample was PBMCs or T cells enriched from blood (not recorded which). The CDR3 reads CASSANPGAVSDTQYF. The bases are TGTGCCAGCAGCGCAAACCCTGGGGCCGTATCAGATACGCAGTATTTT.